The source of this T cell receptor beta chain is a study of Graves' ophthalmopathy and Graves' hyperthyroidism. Participants with hyperthyroidism, aged 18 to 65, were newly diagnosed with under 2 months' duration. CDR3 length equals 14 residues. V gave up 8 bases and J gave up 5 bases; unmatched junction bases: 8. CDR1 is MNHEY, CDR2 SVGEGT, per germline. Scientists amplified the TCR beta CDR3 regions from RNA transcripts. HTBI primers served in a first-round RT-PCR, which a second-round multiplex PCR followed. Via MiXCR, TCRdb re-called the multiplex PCR reads, giving one row per CDR3 protein. The repertoire has just over 600,000 distinct CDR3 sequences, 22% of them found once; the top ten carry about 6.6%. This clonotype was seen ten or more times.

Sequences were obtained from peripheral blood. The TCR sequence derives from a woman in her late teens or twenties with stable Graves' hyperthyroidism. Some clones in this sample may be carry-over from other donors' samples. V and J are TRBV6-2 or TRBV6-3 and TRBJ2-5, with 10 nucleotides matching TRBD2. CDR3 sequence: CASGGLAGDETQYF. The CDR3 DNA reads TGTGCCAGCGGAGGTCTAGCGGGGGATGAGACCCAGTACTTC.